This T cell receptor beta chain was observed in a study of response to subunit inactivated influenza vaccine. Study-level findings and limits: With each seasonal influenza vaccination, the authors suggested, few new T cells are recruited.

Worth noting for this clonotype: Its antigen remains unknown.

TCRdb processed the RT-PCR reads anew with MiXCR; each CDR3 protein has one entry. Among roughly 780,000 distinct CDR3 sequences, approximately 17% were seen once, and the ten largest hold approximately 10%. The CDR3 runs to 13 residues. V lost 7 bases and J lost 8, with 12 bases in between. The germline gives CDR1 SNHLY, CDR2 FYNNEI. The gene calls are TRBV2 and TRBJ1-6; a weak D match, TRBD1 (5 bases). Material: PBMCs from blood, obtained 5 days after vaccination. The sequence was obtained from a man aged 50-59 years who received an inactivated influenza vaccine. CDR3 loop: CASTTEKDSPLHF. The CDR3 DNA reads TGTGCCAGCACGACAGAGAAGGATTCACCCCTCCACTTT.